The rows below give T cell receptor beta chains drawn from one sample of a study of control samples from healthy donors and cancer patients. Method: immunoSEQ multiplex PCR; TCRdb's copy keeps in-frame clones and lacks some. This table holds approximately 90,000 clones, around 85% found once. Sequenced sample: PBMCs. These receptors came from an older man with lung cancer. CDR3s include the opening cysteine and the closing phenylalanine or tryptophan. Fields, in order: CDR3 DNA, CDR3 protein, J gene, D gene, V gene, clone size. A D gene is named only where the DNA matches it firmly. Clone size is shown for a subset of rows, as once, few, many or a class of expanded clone.

TGTGCAAGTCGCTTACGCCACCGCCCCCAAGAACTAGCCACGCACGAGCAGTACTTC,CASRLRHRPQELATHEQYF,TRBJ2-7,-,TRBV12-2,-
TGTGCCAGCAGTGGTGGGGCGGCGAGACTATTGAGCACTGAAGCTTTCTTT,CASSGGAARLLSTEAFF,TRBJ1-1,-,TRBV25-1,-
TGCGCCAGCAGCTCGGGACAGGGGAACACCGGGGAGCTGTTTTTT,CASSSGQGNTGELFF,TRBJ2-2,TRBD1,TRBV5-1,-
TGTGCCAGCAGCTTAGGGTCCACAGGGACTAACACTGAAGCTTTCTTT,CASSLGSTGTNTEAFF,TRBJ1-1,-,TRBV7-8,-
TGCAGCGTTGGCCAGGGGGGTAGCACAGATACGCAGTATTTT,CSVGQGGSTDTQYF,TRBJ2-3,-,TRBV29-1,-
TGTGCCACTCCCAGCGGGGTGAACACCGGGGAGCTGTTTTTT,CATPSGVNTGELFF,TRBJ2-2,TRBD2,TRBV27,-
TGCGCCAGCAGCTTGTCTGGACAGGGGGCGAACACCGGGGAGCTGTTTTTT,CASSLSGQGANTGELFF,TRBJ2-2,TRBD1,TRBV5-1,-
TGCGCCAGCAGCTTGGTGGTGGCAGCCACTAATGAAAAACTGTTTTTT,CASSLVVAATNEKLFF,TRBJ1-4,-,TRBV5-1,-
TGTGCTAGTGGTTTGACCCTGACAGGGAGTCCTTCTCGAGAGCAGTACTTC,CASGLTLTGSPSREQYF,TRBJ2-7,TRBD1,TRBV12-5,-
TGTGCCAGCAGCGTAGTGGGCCAAGGGGCCAACGTCCTGACTTTC,CASSVVGQGANVLTF,TRBJ2-6,-,TRBV9,-
TGTGCCACCAGTGATACCAGGGGCGAGCAGTTCTTC,CATSDTRGEQFF,TRBJ2-1,-,TRBV24-1,-
TGCGCCAGCAGCATCGATCGGGGTTTGTTAACTAATGAAAAACTGTTTTTT,CASSIDRGLLTNEKLFF,TRBJ1-4,-,TRBV5-1,-
TGTGCGACGGGTGAGGGCTATGGCTACACCTTC,CATGEGYGYTF,TRBJ1-2,-,TRBV19,-
TGTGCCAGCAGCTTAGTAGGGTCCTCCTACGAGCAGTACTTC,CASSLVGSSYEQYF,TRBJ2-7,-,TRBV7-9,-
TGCAGCGTAAAGGGGCAGGTCGGATACGAGCAGTACTTC,CSVKGQVGYEQYF,TRBJ2-7,-,TRBV29-1,-
TGTGCCAGCAGCAAAGCGCCCTTAGGACAGGGGGCATCCTATAATTCACCCCTCCACTTT,CASSKAPLGQGASYNSPLHF,TRBJ1-6,-,TRBV21-1,few
TGTGCCAGCAGCTACACTTATAATGAAAAACTGTTTTTT,CASSYTYNEKLFF,TRBJ1-4,-,TRBV11-2,-
TGTGCCAGCAGTACCCCTACAGGGGCCACTGAAGCTTTCTTT,CASSTPTGATEAFF,TRBJ1-1,TRBD1,TRBV28,-
TGTGCCAGCAGGAGAAGGACTAGCGGGGGAGAGGGTACGCAGTATTTT,CASRRRTSGGEGTQYF,TRBJ2-3,TRBD2,TRBV5-6,-
TGCGCCAGCAGCTTAGGCCATTTGGCGGACGAGCAGTACTTC,CASSLGHLADEQYF,TRBJ2-7,-,TRBV5-1,-
TGTGCCAGCAGTTTCGACGCGGGGGGGCCGGCAGATACGCAGTATTTT,CASSFDAGGPADTQYF,TRBJ2-3,TRBD2,TRBV27,-
TGTGCCAGCTCAGCGACCGGGACAGGGTATCGGGAGCAGTACTTC,CASSATGTGYREQYF,TRBJ2-7,TRBD1,TRBV18,once
TGTGCCAGCGGGTACAGGAGAACCTCTGGAAACACCATATATTTT,CASGYRRTSGNTIYF,TRBJ1-3,-,TRBV6-5,-
TGCGCCAGCAGCTTGTCAGGGACTGAAGCTTTCTTT,CASSLSGTEAFF,TRBJ1-1,-,TRBV5-1,-
TGTGCCAGTACCAGACAGGGGAGTCAGCCCCAGCATTTT,CASTRQGSQPQHF,TRBJ1-5,TRBD1,TRBV19,few
TGTGCCAGTAGTATTCCGGGACATTCGGGGAACACTGAAGCTTTCTTT,CASSIPGHSGNTEAFF,TRBJ1-1,-,TRBV19,-
TGTGCCAGCAGCCGGACCTACAATGAGCAGTTCTTC,CASSRTYNEQFF,TRBJ2-1,-,TRBV11-2,-
TGTGCCAGCAGCGTAGGGGAACAGGGGAGGACTGGGGCCAACGTCCTGACTTTC,CASSVGEQGRTGANVLTF,TRBJ2-6,-,TRBV9,-
TGTGCCAGCTCGTCCTGGTCCGGGGACAGACCGGTCCCGGGCACTGAAGCTTTCTTT,CASSSWSGDRPVPGTEAFF,TRBJ1-1,TRBD1,TRBV18,-
TGTGCCAGTAGTATACGTGGGACAGGGGATTCTTTCTACAATGAGCAGTTCTTC,CASSIRGTGDSFYNEQFF,TRBJ2-1,TRBD1,TRBV19,-
TGCCCCACCAGTCGACTAGCGGGGGGGCACACCGGGGAGCTGTTTTTT,CPTSRLAGGHTGELFF,TRBJ2-2,TRBD2,TRBV10-1,-
TGTGCCATCAGTACTCCCTCCAGGGCAGATACGCAGTATTTT,CAISTPSRADTQYF,TRBJ2-3,-,TRBV10-3,-
TGTGCCAGTAGTTCACGCCAGGGGAGTGAAAAACTGTTTTTT,CASSSRQGSEKLFF,TRBJ1-4,-,TRBV19,once
TGTGCCAGCAGCCGAGGACAGGGGGCCCCGAACACCGGGGAGCTGTTTTTT,CASSRGQGAPNTGELFF,TRBJ2-2,TRBD1,TRBV7-9,few
TGTGCCATCCGTGGTGTCGGCTACAATCAGCCCCAGCATTTT,CAIRGVGYNQPQHF,TRBJ1-5,-,TRBV10-3,-
TGTGCCAGCAGCGGTGCAGGGTCCGCCTACGAGCAGTACTTC,CASSGAGSAYEQYF,TRBJ2-7,-,TRBV9,-
TGCAGTGGGGGGAACACTGAAGCTTTCTTT,CSGGNTEAFF,TRBJ1-1,-,TRBV20-1,-
TGTGCCAGCGGGACGAGGGATTCGAACACCGGGGAGCTGTTTTTT,CASGTRDSNTGELFF,TRBJ2-2,-,TRBV11-2,-
TGTGCCAGCAGCCGAGAATTGAGACTAGCGCTATACAATGAGCAGTTCTTC,CASSRELRLALYNEQFF,TRBJ2-1,-,TRBV21-1,-
TGTGCCACCAGCAGAGCACGACAGGGCACTGAAGCTTTCTTT,CATSRARQGTEAFF,TRBJ1-1,TRBD1,TRBV15,-
TGTGCCAGCAGCTTAAACTCCGGGACTAGCGGGGGTCATACGCAGTATTTT,CASSLNSGTSGGHTQYF,TRBJ2-3,TRBD2,TRBV7-3,-
TGTGCCAGCAGTAGGACTAGCGGGTCACTTCCCTCCTACGAGCAGTACTTC,CASSRTSGSLPSYEQYF,TRBJ2-7,TRBD2,TRBV28,-
TGCAGCGTTGGGACGGGTATGAACACTGAAGCTTTCTTT,CSVGTGMNTEAFF,TRBJ1-1,-,TRBV29-1,-
TGCAGCGTTGAATTGCGGGGTAGCAGGTACGAGCAGTACTTC,CSVELRGSRYEQYF,TRBJ2-7,-,TRBV29-1,-
TGCGCCAGCAGTGAAGGGGGTGTCGACACTGAAGCTTTCTTT,CASSEGGVDTEAFF,TRBJ1-1,-,TRBV10-1,-
TGTGCCATCAGTTTACAGGGGGCGAACACTGAAGCTTTCTTT,CAISLQGANTEAFF,TRBJ1-1,TRBD1,TRBV10-3,-
TGTGCCAGCAGCTCGCGACAGGAAAACACTGAAGCTTTCTTT,CASSSRQENTEAFF,TRBJ1-1,-,TRBV5-4,-
TGTGCCAGCAGCTTAGATCAGCGGGGGGCGGGCGAGCAGTACTTC,CASSLDQRGAGEQYF,TRBJ2-7,TRBD2,TRBV7-2,-
TGTGCCGCCGACCCCGGGGGGGCCTTCGGGGGCTACACCTTC,CAADPGGAFGGYTF,TRBJ1-2,-,TRBV10-3,-
TGTGCCAGCAGCTTAGATTACAGGGAAAATGAGCAGTTCTTC,CASSLDYRENEQFF,TRBJ2-1,-,TRBV11-3,once
TGTGCCAGCAGGTACGGGACACACGTAGCCAAAAACATTCAGTACTTC,CASRYGTHVAKNIQYF,TRBJ2-4,-,TRBV2,once
TGTGCCAGCAGCCTCGGGGGACTAGCGATAGAGTTCTTC,CASSLGGLAIEFF,TRBJ2-1,TRBD2,TRBV27,once
TGTGCCAGCAGCCTTTTCACAGATACGCAGTATTTT,CASSLFTDTQYF,TRBJ2-3,-,TRBV7-3,-